This T cell receptor (beta chain) was profiled in a study of molecular identifiers for immune sequencing clone quantification. Study-wide background: Split five ways in replicates, RNA from roughly 20,000 or 100,000 naive CD8 cells had four portions sequenced. Study-wide points: Clones above 20 RNA copies contained over 98% of effector molecules and under 1% of naive molecules.

Library preparation followed earlier protocols using designated TCR primers. TCRdb redid the calling of the PCR reads with MiXCR, one entry per CDR3 protein. The sample gives 600,000 to 650,000 distinct CDR3 sequences, just under 20% of which show up once; 0.7% to 1% is in the top ten. Note on this clonotype: Antigen specificity is unknown. This may be a read error, as it is one base from a much larger clone.

Sorting captured naive CD8 T cells as CD8+CD4-CCR7+CD45RA+. CDR1 and CDR2 (germline): GTSNPN, SVGIG (reference sequence). The CDR3 length is 15 residues. Source material: naive CD8+ T cells from blood, with Jurkat cell RNA spiked in. Subset here: FACS-sorted CD8+CD4-CCR7+CD45RA+ naive T cells. This receptor was taken from a human donor in good health. Some libraries in this study had Jurkat cell RNA spiked in. V and J are TRBV30 and TRBJ2-5; 14 nucleotides align to TRBD2. The CDR3 DNA sequence: TGTGTCTGGCAGACTAGCGGGAGGGCCAGCGAGACCCAGTACTTC. Translated, it gives CVWQTSGRASETQYF.